These T cell receptor beta chains were read from a single sample in a study of PD-1 blockade in classical Hodgkin lymphoma. Clones were sequenced by immunoSEQ multiplex PCR, and TCRdb holds only the in-frame ones, with some missing. The top ten clones hold just under 2% of a sample with fewer than 100,000 clones, approximately 94% of them seen once. The sequencing used peripheral blood mononuclear cells (PBMCs), collected before the fourth cycle of nivolumab. These receptors were collected from a human donor with classical Hodgkin lymphoma. Each CDR3 is given with its conserved first and last residue. A D gene is named only where the DNA matches it firmly. Some rows mark clone size as missing; the rest say once, few, many or name a class of expanded clone.

TRBV15	.	.	TRBJ1-5	TGTGCCACCAGCACCGACAGGTGGAATCAGCCCCAGCATTTT	CATSTDRWNQPQHF
TRBV2	.	.	TRBJ1-3	TGTGCCAGCGGGCCAGGGCAGCCTGGAAACACCATATATTTT	CASGPGQPGNTIYF
TRBV4-1	TRBD2	.	TRBJ2-7	TGCGCCAGCAGCCAAGATCAGGTGGGCGGGAGAGCCTACGAGCAGTACTTC	CASSQDQVGGRAYEQYF
TRBV4-1	.	few	TRBJ1-1	TGCGCCAGCAGCCAAGATTACCCATTCGAAGCTTTCTTT	CASSQDYPFEAFF
TRBV5-1	.	.	TRBJ1-3	TGCGCCAGCAGCGGGACGCCTAGATCTGGAAACACCATATATTTT	CASSGTPRSGNTIYF
TRBV9	.	.	TRBJ2-7	TGTGCCAGCAGCGGAGGAGGGCACGAGCAGTACTTC	CASSGGGHEQYF
TRBV23-1	.	.	TRBJ2-1	TGCGCTCCCCTAACAGGGCAGGCGGGGAGTCTAGGCTACAATGAGCAGTTCTTC	CAPLTGQAGSLGYNEQFF
TRBV4-1	.	few	TRBJ1-2	TGCGCCAGCAGCCAAGATGATGAGGGGTGGACCTTC	CASSQDDEGWTF
TRBV5-1	.	.	TRBJ2-7	TGCGCCAGCAGCAGTGGACGGGGGCCACGCCCCAACGAGCAGTACTTC	CASSSGRGPRPNEQYF
TRBV6-5	.	.	TRBJ2-7	TGTGCCAGCAGTTACTCTGGCCAGGGAGGCTACGAGCAGTACTTC	CASSYSGQGGYEQYF
TRBV6-5	.	few	TRBJ1-5	TGTGCCAGCAGTCCCAGAAGGGTTCGCAATCAGCCCCAGCATTTT	CASSPRRVRNQPQHF
TRBV6-5	.	.	TRBJ1-1	TGTGCCAGCAGTTACTCGCGGGGGAACACTGAAGCTTTCTTT	CASSYSRGNTEAFF
TRBV14	TRBD2	.	TRBJ2-7	TGTGCCAGCAGCCAAGGAATAGCGGGAGCGTACGAGCAGTACTTC	CASSQGIAGAYEQYF
TRBV30	.	few	TRBJ2-7	TGTGCCTGGCAGGGACTTTACACCTACGAGCAGTACTTC	CAWQGLYTYEQYF
TRBV28	.	.	TRBJ1-2	TGTGCCAGCGGGGGCAGGGTGGATGACTATGGCTACACCTTC	CASGGRVDDYGYTF
TRBV6-5	TRBD1	.	TRBJ1-2	TGTGCCAGCAGTTTACCCGGACAGGGCTCTAACTATGGCTACACCTTC	CASSLPGQGSNYGYTF
TRBV19	.	.	TRBJ2-7	TGTGCCAGTAGTATCACTGGCAGACTAACCTACGAGCAGTACTTC	CASSITGRLTYEQYF
TRBV5-8	.	.	TRBJ1-5	TGTGCCAGCAGCTTTCCTGGAGGGAATCAGCCCCAGCATTTT	CASSFPGGNQPQHF
TRBV2	.	.	TRBJ2-7	TGTGCCAGCAGGCGACCAACAGGGTTTCTCGAGCAGTACTTC	CASRRPTGFLEQYF
TRBV5-1	.	.	TRBJ1-2	TGCGCCAGCAGCTTGTCTGAGGGTAACTATGGCTACACCTTC	CASSLSEGNYGYTF
TRBV28	.	.	TRBJ1-2	TGTGCCAGCAGTTACTCTAACTATGGCTACACCTTC	CASSYSNYGYTF
TRBV19	.	.	TRBJ1-5	TGTGCCTCTACCCCGGGATCCCTAAAGGGCGATCAGCCCCAGCATTTT	CASTPGSLKGDQPQHF
TRBV28	.	.	TRBJ1-1	TGTGCCAGCAGCCACCCGCTGGGGGCTTTCTTT	CASSHPLGAFF
TRBV7-9	TRBD2	.	TRBJ2-1	TGTGCCAGCAGCCCTGCGATCACTAGCGACAATGAGCAGTTCTTC	CASSPAITSDNEQFF
TRBV18	.	.	TRBJ1-6	TGTGCCAGCTCACCAACGCGGACAGATCGATTCTCGCCCCTCCACTTT	CASSPTRTDRFSPLHF
TRBV9	TRBD2	.	TRBJ2-1	TGTGCCAGCAGCGTAGATAAGGTGCCTAGCGGGAGGGGCTACAATGAGCAGTTCTTC	CASSVDKVPSGRGYNEQFF
TRBV5-1	TRBD1	.	TRBJ2-1	TGCGCCAGCAGCTTGAACACCGGGACAGGTCGCTCCTACAATGAGCAGTTCTTC	CASSLNTGTGRSYNEQFF
TRBV5-4	.	.	TRBJ1-1	TGTGCCAGCAGCCCTCCGCGGGAATCTGGCACTGAAGCTTTCTTT	CASSPPRESGTEAFF
TRBV18	.	.	TRBJ2-5	TGTGCCAGCTCAAGGACACGAGACCAAGAGACCCAGTACTTC	CASSRTRDQETQYF
TRBV19	.	.	TRBJ1-1	TGTGCCAGTAGTACCCGGCGGCAGGGCGCGAACACTGAAGCTTTCTTT	CASSTRRQGANTEAFF
TRBV7-2	TRBD1	.	TRBJ2-3	TGTGCCAGCAGCTTACCCGGGACAGGGGGGGCGCAGTATTTT	CASSLPGTGGAQYF
TRBV18	TRBD1	.	TRBJ2-7	TGTGCCAGCTCACCCGGCCATCCTGAACAGGGGGCCTACGAGCAGTACTTC	CASSPGHPEQGAYEQYF
TRBV5-1	.	.	TRBJ2-3	TGCGCCAGCAGCTCACCAGGGGCAGATACGCAGTATTTT	CASSSPGADTQYF
TRBV4-1	.	.	TRBJ2-7	TGCGCCAGCAGCCAGGTGACTACTTCGTTGTCCTACGAGCAGTACTTC	CASSQVTTSLSYEQYF
TRBV18	.	.	TRBJ1-4	TGTGCCAGCTCACCACCGACAGAATCTGTAACTAATGAAAAACTGTTTTTT	CASSPPTESVTNEKLFF
TRBV19	TRBD1	.	TRBJ1-4	TGTGCCAGTAGTATAGACGGGACAGGGGATGTAAAACTGTTTTTT	CASSIDGTGDVKLFF
TRBV7-9	.	.	TRBJ2-7	TGTGCCAGCAGGGGGGTTAGCGCCTCCTACGAGCAGTACTTC	CASRGVSASYEQYF
TRBV28	.	.	TRBJ1-4	TGTGCCAGCAGTTCTCACCGGGACGGCTCAACTAATGAAAAACTGTTTTTT	CASSSHRDGSTNEKLFF
TRBV9	TRBD1	.	TRBJ2-1	TGTGCCAGCAGCGGGAAGACAGGGCGCAATGAGCAGTTCTTC	CASSGKTGRNEQFF
TRBV28	.	.	TRBJ2-7	TGTGCCAGCAGGAGGACCGGAGGGATGTGGGAGCAGTACTTC	CASRRTGGMWEQYF
TRBV7-9	.	.	TRBJ2-5	TGTGCCAGCAGCTTTTCTGGGCTAGCTGACGAGACCCAGTACTTC	CASSFSGLADETQYF
TRBV28	.	.	TRBJ2-7	TGTGCCAGCAGTTTAGTCGCAGGGTTAACCTACGAGCAGTACTTC	CASSLVAGLTYEQYF
TRBV7-6	TRBD1	.	TRBJ1-1	TGTGCCAGCAGCAGCCGGGACAGAGGGAACACTGAAGCTTTCTTT	CASSSRDRGNTEAFF
TRBV30	TRBD2	.	TRBJ2-1	TGTGCCTGGACCAGCGGGAGCTCCTACAATGAGCAGTTCTTC	CAWTSGSSYNEQFF
TRBV7-6	.	.	TRBJ2-5	TGTGCCAGCAGCCGAAGAGGGGAGGGGGGGACCCAGTACTTC	CASSRRGEGGTQYF
TRBV13	.	.	TRBJ2-2	TGTGCCAGCAGCTTAGACGGAGGGGGCACCGGGGAGCTGTTTTTT	CASSLDGGGTGELFF
TRBV13	TRBD1	once	TRBJ1-2	TGTGCCAACCCTCTAGGGACAGGACATTATGGCTACACCTTC	CANPLGTGHYGYTF
TRBV27	.	.	TRBJ1-1	TGTGCCAGCAGAGGGGGGCGCGAAGGATGGCGGGTCACTGAAGCTTTCTTT	CASRGGREGWRVTEAFF
TRBV29-1	.	.	TRBJ1-2	TGCAGCGTTCCTAACCACAATCAGGGAAACTATGGCTACACCTTC	CSVPNHNQGNYGYTF
TRBV11-3	.	.	TRBJ2-5	TGTGCCAGCAGCTTAGGGCGCAGCACCCAAGAGACCCAGTACTTC	CASSLGRSTQETQYF
TRBV9	TRBD2	.	TRBJ2-7	TGTGCCAGCAGCACCCAGACTAGCGGGAGTCGCTACGAGCAGTACTTC	CASSTQTSGSRYEQYF
TRBV5-4	TRBD2	.	TRBJ2-7	TGTGCCAGCAGGAGGACCCTAGCGGGAGTCTACGAGCAGTACTTC	CASRRTLAGVYEQYF
TRBV5-4	TRBD2	.	TRBJ2-7	TGTGCCAGCAGCGGGGGGGGGTTGTCGAGGACCTACGAGCAGTACTTC	CASSGGGLSRTYEQYF
TRBV20-1	.	.	TRBJ2-7	TGCAGTGCTAGAGTCGTCAACGAGCAGTACTTC	CSARVVNEQYF
TRBV10-1	.	.	TRBJ1-6	TGCGCCAGCAGTGAGTTTTCAGGGGCGAATAATTCACCCCTCCACTTT	CASSEFSGANNSPLHF
TRBV14	TRBD1	.	TRBJ2-5	TGTGCCAGCAGCCAAACCTCGACAGGGGGGGAAGAGACCCAGTACTTC	CASSQTSTGGEETQYF
TRBV5-6	.	.	TRBJ1-1	TGTGCCAGCAGCTTGTTTCGTGGGGAAAGGCTCACTGAAGCTTTCTTT	CASSLFRGERLTEAFF
TRBV5-6	.	.	TRBJ2-1	TGTGCCAGCAGCTTGCGACTGTCAAGCTCCTACAATGAGCAGTTCTTC	CASSLRLSSSYNEQFF
TRBV7-9	TRBD1	few	TRBJ1-2	TGTGCCAGCAGCTTGACGATACCGGGACAGGGACATGGCTACACCTTC	CASSLTIPGQGHGYTF